These 5 T cell receptor beta chains share one sample of origin, sequenced in a study of beta chain features in type 1 diabetes. Their cognate antigens are unknown. Broader study findings: All four CD4+ subsets of Type 1 diabetes patients contained TCRB CDR3s that were moderately but significantly shorter.

Sequencing targeted expressed TCRB transcripts, as all isolated RNA had been reverse transcribed. This table comes from immunoSEQ multiplex PCR, and its TCRdb copy is limited to in-frame clones, with some not included. The table includes 120,000 or so clones, approximately 15% detected once. The sample taken for sequencing was central memory CD4+ T cells from blood. The receptors stem from a man between 18 and 29 years old with type 1 diabetes.

There are a few counts of this clone. The chain is built from TRBV30 and TRBJ1-3; no reliable D call. Germline-derived CDR1 and CDR2 are GTSNPN and SVGIG (reference sequence). The CDR3 runs to 13 residues. V shed 2 bases and J shed 0 bases, with 5 bases lying between them. The CDR3 region has the DNA TGTGCCTGGAGTCTGAGCTCTGGAAACACCATATATTTT. Residues: CAWSLSSGNTIYF. The full variable domain, completed using reference TRBV30 and TRBJ1-3, is SQTIHQWPATLVQPVGSPLSLECTVEGTSNPNLYWYRQAAGRGLQLLFYSVGIGQISSEVPQNLSASRPQDRQFILSSKKLLLSDSGFYLCAWSLSSGNTIYFGEGSWLTVV.

This clone has just a few counts. The rearrangement joins TRBV7-2 to TRBJ1-4; D unresolved. The V and J ends lost 1 base and 11 bases respectively, with 11 bases between them. CDR3 length: 13 residues. Germline CDR1 reads SGHTA; CDR2 reads FQGNSA. Here the CDR3 reads CASSLESRTKLFF. In DNA form, the CDR3 reads TGTGCCAGCAGCTTAGAGTCCCGGACTAAACTGTTTTTT. Based on the CDR3 plus reference TRBV7-2 and TRBJ1-4, the full variable domain is GAGVSQSPSNKVTEKGKDVELRCDPISGHTALYWYRQSLGQGLEFLIYFQGNSAPDKSGLPSDRFSAERTGGSVSTLTIQRTQQEDSAVYLCASSLESRTKLFFGSGTQLSVL.

This clone was found a few times. J is TRBJ2-7 and V is TRBV30; 8 bases line up with TRBD1. The ends lost 0 bases at V and 4 bases at J; junction bases unmatched: 8. Looked up from germline, CDR1 is GTSNPN and CDR2 is SVGIG (reference sequence). The CDR3 length is 15 residues. DNA for the CDR3: TGTGCCTGGAGTGTACAGGGGGACATCTTATACGAGCAGTACTTC. Translation gives CAWSVQGDILYEQYF.

The chain recombines TRBV25-1 with TRBJ2-4; perhaps D is TRBD1 or TRBD2 (5 bases each). Germline CDR1 reads MGHDK; CDR2 reads SYGVNS. Trimming cost V 2 bases and J 0 bases, with 5 bases left between them. The CDR3 totals 14 residues. In DNA, the CDR3 is TGTGCCAGCAGTGAAGGGACAGCCAAAAACATTCAGTACTTC. Encoded protein: CASSEGTAKNIQYF.

This sequence joins TRBV25-1 and TRBJ2-3, with 7 bases that match TRBD2. The germline V gene encodes CDR1 MGHDK and CDR2 SYGVNS. Trimming at V came to 2 bases and at J to 3 bases, leaving 5 bases not matched to a gene. The CDR3 spans 15 residues. The CDR3 nucleotides are TGTGCCAGCAGTGAACCTAGCGGCCCTACAGATACGCAGTATTTT. It specifies CASSEPSGPTDTQYF.